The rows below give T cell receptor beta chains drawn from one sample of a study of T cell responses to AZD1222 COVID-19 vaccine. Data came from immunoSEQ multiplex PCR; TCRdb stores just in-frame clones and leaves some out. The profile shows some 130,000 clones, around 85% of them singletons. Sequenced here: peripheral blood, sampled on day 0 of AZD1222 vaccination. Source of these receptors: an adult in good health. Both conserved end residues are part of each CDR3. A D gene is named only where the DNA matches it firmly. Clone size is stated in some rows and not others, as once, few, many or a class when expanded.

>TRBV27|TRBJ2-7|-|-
TGTGCCAGCCCACCGTGGAGGCGAAAACACTACGAGCAGTACTTC
CASPPWRRKHYEQYF
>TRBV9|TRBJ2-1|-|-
TGTGCCAGCAGCGAAACAGGGAGGGGCTCCTACAATGAGCAGTTCTTC
CASSETGRGSYNEQFF
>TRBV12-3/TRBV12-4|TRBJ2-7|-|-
TGTGCCAGCAGTTTTGGCGGGTACGAGCAGTACTTC
CASSFGGYEQYF
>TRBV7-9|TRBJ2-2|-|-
TGTGCCAGCAGCGAACCCCGAGACAGAAGTAACACCGGGGAGCTGTTTTTT
CASSEPRDRSNTGELFF
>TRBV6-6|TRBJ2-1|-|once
TGTGCCAGCAGTTACACTACTCAGGGGAAGGTTGAGCAGTTCTTC
CASSYTTQGKVEQFF
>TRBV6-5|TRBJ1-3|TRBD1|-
TGTGCCACCATAGAAGGGGGCGCGTCAGGAAACACCATATATTTT
CATIEGGASGNTIYF
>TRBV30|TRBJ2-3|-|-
TGTGCCTGGCGGGGGGACAAAGTCACAGATACGCAGTATTTT
CAWRGDKVTDTQYF
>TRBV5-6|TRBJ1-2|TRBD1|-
TGTGCCAGCAGCTTGGGCAGGGGGTCAAGCTATGGCTACACCTTC
CASSLGRGSSYGYTF
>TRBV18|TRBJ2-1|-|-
TGTGCCAGCTCAACCACAGCGGGCAATGAGCAGTTCTTC
CASSTTAGNEQFF
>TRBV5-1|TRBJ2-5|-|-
TGCGCCAGCAGCTCCCTGGGGAAAGAGACCCAGTACTTC
CASSSLGKETQYF
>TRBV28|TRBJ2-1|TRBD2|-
TGTGCCAGCAGATCGACTAGCGGGGGGCTCTACAATGAGCAGTTCTTC
CASRSTSGGLYNEQFF
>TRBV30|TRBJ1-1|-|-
TGTGCCTGGAGTGTTCTGCAGGGCGACACTGAAGCTTTCTTT
CAWSVLQGDTEAFF
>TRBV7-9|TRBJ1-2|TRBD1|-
TGTGCCAGCAGCTTAGCCGGACAGGGGGCCAACTATGGCTACACCTTC
CASSLAGQGANYGYTF
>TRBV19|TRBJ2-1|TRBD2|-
TGTGCCAGTAGTTCAGGGACTAGCGGGAGCGATGAGCAGTTCTTC
CASSSGTSGSDEQFF
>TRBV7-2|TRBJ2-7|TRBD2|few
TGTGCCAGCAGCTTATCCCGGGACTACATTTTCTACGAGCAGTACTTC
CASSLSRDYIFYEQYF
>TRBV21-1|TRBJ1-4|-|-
TGTGCCAGCACGCCTCGGAGTAGAGAAAAACTGTTTTTT
CASTPRSREKLFF
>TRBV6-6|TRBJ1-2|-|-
TGTGCCAGCAGTTACTCGGGAGGAGGCTACACCTTC
CASSYSGGGYTF
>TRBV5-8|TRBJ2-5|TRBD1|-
TGTGCCAGCAGCTTGCGAGCAGGACAGGGGCAAGAGACCCAGTACTTC
CASSLRAGQGQETQYF
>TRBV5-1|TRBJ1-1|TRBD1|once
TGCGCCAGCAGCTTTCTGACAGGGGAAATAACTGAAGCTTTCTTT
CASSFLTGEITEAFF
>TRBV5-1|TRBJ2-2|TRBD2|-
TGCGCCAGCAGCTTTGGCCCAGTAAGACTAGCGGGAGGGACCGGGGAGCTGTTTTTT
CASSFGPVRLAGGTGELFF
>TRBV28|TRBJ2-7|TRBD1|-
TGTGCCAGCACCCCCAGAGACAGGGGTTACGAGCAGTACTTC
CASTPRDRGYEQYF
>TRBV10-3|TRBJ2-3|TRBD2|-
TGTGCCATCAGCGTAGCGGGAAGCACAGATACGCAGTATTTT
CAISVAGSTDTQYF
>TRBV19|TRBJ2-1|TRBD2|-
TGTGCCAGTAGTAGGGCCGCAAGCGGGGGGGACAATGAGCAGTTCTTC
CASSRAASGGDNEQFF
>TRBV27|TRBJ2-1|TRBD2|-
TGTGCCAGCAGTTTGGGGGGGAGCTACAATGAGCAGTTCTTC
CASSLGGSYNEQFF
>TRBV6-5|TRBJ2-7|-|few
TGTGCCAGCAGTTACCATCATGGGGGCTCCTACGAGCAGTACTTC
CASSYHHGGSYEQYF
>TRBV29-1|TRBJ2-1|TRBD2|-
TGCAGCGTTGAAGGACTAGCGGGAGGGGATGAGCAGTTCTTC
CSVEGLAGGDEQFF
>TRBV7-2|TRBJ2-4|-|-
TGTGCCAGCAGCTTTCTGGGGGAAAACATTCAGTACTTC
CASSFLGENIQYF
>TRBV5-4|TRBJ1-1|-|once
TGTGCCAGCAGCCCAGTGGGAGGACCACTTGCTGAAGCTTTCTTT
CASSPVGGPLAEAFF
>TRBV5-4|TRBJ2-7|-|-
TGTGCCAGCAGCTGGCCTGATTATACGGGCGAGCAGTACTTC
CASSWPDYTGEQYF